Included here is one TCR beta chain sequence, with context. The data are from a study of blood T cells in healthy people across ages. The CDR3 runs 16 residues. The V and J ends lost 1 base and 6 bases, in that order; junction bases with no gene match: 11. Germline V gene lookup returns CDR1 LGHNA and CDR2 YNFKEQ. Next came a second PCR, run for about 6 to 12 cycles, which used a sample-barcoded 5' primer along with a J-beta primer mix. TCRdb analysed the 5' RACE reads with MiXCR anew, one entry per CDR3 protein. The sample holds roughly 680,000 distinct CDR3 sequences, over 40% seen once. Source material: blood. This chain uses TRBV4-2 with TRBJ1-1; 7 positions match TRBD1. This receptor was identified in an elderly woman in good health. CDR3 bases: TGTGCCAGCAGCCAAGCGGATACGACAGGGAGCCCTGAAGCTTTCTTT. Its protein is CASSQADTTGSPEAFF.